This T cell receptor beta chain was found in a study of CD8 T cells in Susac syndrome. Random hexamers were used to reverse transcribe the RNA input (roughly 0.5 to 1 ug). TCRdb reprocessed the immunoSEQ multiplex PCR reads via MiXCR and lists one record per CDR3 protein. The sample contains more than 150,000 distinct CDR3 sequences, roughly 94% of which appear only once. This receptor was taken from a human donor with Susac syndrome. Source material: CD8+ T cells from PBMCs.

The CDR3 spells CSVARAVSSSEQYF. The CDR3 bases are TGCAGCGTCGCTCGGGCAGTCTCCTCCTCTGAGCAGTACTTC. The chain carries TRBV29-1 and TRBJ2-7; no firm D call. The germline V and J ends were trimmed by 6 bases and 7 bases, with 22 bases remaining between them. The CDR3 consists of 14 residues. The germline gives CDR1 SQVTM, CDR2 ANQGSEA.